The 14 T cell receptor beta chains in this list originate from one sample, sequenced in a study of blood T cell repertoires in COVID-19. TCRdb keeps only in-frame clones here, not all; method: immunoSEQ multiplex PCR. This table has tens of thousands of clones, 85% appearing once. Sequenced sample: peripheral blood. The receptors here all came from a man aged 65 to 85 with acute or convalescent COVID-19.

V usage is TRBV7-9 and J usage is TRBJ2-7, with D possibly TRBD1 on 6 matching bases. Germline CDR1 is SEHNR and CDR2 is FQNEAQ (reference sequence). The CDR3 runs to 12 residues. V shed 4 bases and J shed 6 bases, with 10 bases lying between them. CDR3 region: CASSSTGFEQYF. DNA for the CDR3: TGTGCCAGCAGCTCAACAGGGTTCGAGCAGTACTTC.

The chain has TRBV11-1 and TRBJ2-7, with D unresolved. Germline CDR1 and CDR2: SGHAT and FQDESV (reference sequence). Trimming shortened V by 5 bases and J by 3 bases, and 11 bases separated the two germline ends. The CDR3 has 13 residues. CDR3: CASSRLTVYEQYF. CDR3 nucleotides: TGTGCCAGCAGCCGCCTTACTGTCTACGAGCAGTACTTC.

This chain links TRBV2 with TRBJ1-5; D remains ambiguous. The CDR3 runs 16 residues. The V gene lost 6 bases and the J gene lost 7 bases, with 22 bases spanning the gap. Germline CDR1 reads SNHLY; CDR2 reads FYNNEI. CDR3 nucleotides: TGTGCCAGCAGCGCGAGGCCGGCCTTACGGGTCCAGCCCCAGCATTTT. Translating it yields CASSARPALRVQPQHF.

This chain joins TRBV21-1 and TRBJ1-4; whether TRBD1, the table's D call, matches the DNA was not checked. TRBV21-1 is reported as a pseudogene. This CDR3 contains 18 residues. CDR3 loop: CASSKEDRGRSTNEKLFF. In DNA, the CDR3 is TGTGCCAGCAGCAAAGAGGACAGGGGGAGATCAACTAATGAAAAACTGTTTTTT.

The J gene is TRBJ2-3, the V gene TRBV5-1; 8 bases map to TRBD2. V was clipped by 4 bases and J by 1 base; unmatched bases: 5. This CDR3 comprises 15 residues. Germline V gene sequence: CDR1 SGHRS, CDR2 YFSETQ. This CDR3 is CASSPTSARTDTQYF. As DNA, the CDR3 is TGCGCCAGCAGCCCGACTAGCGCCCGCACAGATACGCAGTATTTT.

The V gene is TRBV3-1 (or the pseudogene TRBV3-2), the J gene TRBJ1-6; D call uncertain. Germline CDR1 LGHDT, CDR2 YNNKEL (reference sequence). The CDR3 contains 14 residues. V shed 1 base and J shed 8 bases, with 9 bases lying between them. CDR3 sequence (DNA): TGTGCCAGCAGCCAAGTCGACTGGGATTCACCCCTCCACTTT. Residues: CASSQVDWDSPLHF.

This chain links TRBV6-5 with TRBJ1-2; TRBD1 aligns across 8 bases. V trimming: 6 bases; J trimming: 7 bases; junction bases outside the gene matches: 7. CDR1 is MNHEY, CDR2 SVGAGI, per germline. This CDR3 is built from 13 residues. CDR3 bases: TGTGCCAGCAGGGCGGACAGGGCTGGTGGCTACACCTTC. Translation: CASRADRAGGYTF.

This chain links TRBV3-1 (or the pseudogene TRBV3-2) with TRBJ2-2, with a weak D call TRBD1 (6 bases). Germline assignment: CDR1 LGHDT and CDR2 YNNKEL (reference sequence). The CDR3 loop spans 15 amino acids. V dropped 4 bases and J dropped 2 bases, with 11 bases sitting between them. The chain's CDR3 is CASSPWGQNTGELFF. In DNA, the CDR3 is TGTGCCAGCAGCCCATGGGGACAAAACACCGGGGAGCTGTTTTTT.

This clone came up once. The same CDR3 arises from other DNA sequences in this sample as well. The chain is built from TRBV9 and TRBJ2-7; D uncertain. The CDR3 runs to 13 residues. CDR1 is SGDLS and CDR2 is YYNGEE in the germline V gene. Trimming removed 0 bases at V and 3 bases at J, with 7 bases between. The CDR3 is CASSVGLSYEQYF. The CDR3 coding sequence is TGTGCCAGCAGCGTAGGTCTCAGCTACGAGCAGTACTTC.

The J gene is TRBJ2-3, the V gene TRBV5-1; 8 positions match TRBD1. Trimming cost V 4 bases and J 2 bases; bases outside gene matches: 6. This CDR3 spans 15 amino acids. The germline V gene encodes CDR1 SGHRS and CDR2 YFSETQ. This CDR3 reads CASSPDRVATDTQYF. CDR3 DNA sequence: TGCGCCAGCAGCCCGGACAGGGTAGCCACAGATACGCAGTATTTT.

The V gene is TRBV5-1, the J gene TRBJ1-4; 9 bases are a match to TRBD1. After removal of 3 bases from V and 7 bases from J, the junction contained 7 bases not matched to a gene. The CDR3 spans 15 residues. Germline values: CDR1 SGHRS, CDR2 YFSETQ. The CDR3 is CASSSPDRGTEKLFF. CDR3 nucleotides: TGCGCCAGCAGCTCGCCGGACAGGGGTACTGAAAAACTGTTTTTT.

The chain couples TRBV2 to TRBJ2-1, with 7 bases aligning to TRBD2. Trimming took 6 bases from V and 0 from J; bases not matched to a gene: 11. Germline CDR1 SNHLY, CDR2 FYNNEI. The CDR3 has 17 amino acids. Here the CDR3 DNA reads TGTGCCAGCAGCCTGGGGGGGAGCACACCCTCCTACAATGAGCAGTTCTTC. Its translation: CASSLGGSTPSYNEQFF.

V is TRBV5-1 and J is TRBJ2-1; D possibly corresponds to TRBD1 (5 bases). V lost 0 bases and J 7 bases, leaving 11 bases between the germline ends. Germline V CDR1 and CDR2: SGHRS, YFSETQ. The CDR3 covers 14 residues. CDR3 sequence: CASSLGLRQNEQFF. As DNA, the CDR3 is TGCGCCAGCAGCTTGGGACTCCGACAGAATGAGCAGTTCTTC.

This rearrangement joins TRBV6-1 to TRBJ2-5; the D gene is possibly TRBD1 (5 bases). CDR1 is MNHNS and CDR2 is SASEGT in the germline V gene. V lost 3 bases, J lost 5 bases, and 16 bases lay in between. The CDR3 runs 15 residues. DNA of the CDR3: TGTGCCAGCAGTGATCGCGGCAGGGCGGAGGAGACCCAGTACTTC. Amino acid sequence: CASSDRGRAEETQYF.